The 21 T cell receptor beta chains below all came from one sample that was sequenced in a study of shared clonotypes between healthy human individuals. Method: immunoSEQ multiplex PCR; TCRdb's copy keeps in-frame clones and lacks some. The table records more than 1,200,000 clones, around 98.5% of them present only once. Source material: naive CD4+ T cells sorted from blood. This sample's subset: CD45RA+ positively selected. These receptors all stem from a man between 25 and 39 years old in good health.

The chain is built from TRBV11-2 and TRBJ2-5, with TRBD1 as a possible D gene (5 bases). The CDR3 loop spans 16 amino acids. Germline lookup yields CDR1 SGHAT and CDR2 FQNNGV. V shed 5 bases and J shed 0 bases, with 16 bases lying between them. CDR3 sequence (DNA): TGTGCCAGCAGCCTGAGACAGAATAAGTACCAAGAGACCCAGTACTTC. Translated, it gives CASSLRQNKYQETQYF.

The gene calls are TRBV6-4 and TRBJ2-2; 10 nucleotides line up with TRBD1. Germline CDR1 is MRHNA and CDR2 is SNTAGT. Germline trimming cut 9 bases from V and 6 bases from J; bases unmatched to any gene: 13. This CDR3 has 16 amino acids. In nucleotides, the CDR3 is TGTGCCAGACCCTGCCGGGACAGGGGATCCGCCGGGGAGCTGTTTTTT. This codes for CARPCRDRGSAGELFF.

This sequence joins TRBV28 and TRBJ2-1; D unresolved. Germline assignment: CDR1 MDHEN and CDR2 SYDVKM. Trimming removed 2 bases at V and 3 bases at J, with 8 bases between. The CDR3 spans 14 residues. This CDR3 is CASSLGLVYNEQFF. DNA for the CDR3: TGTGCCAGCAGTTTAGGCCTTGTCTACAATGAGCAGTTCTTC.

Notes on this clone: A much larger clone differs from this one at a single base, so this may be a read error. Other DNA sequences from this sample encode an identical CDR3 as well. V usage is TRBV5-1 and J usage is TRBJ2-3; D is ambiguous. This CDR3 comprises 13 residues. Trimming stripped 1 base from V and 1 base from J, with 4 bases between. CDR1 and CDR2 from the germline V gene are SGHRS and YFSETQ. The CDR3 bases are TGCGCCAGCAGCTTGCAAGGCACAGATACGCAGTATTTT. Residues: CASSLQGTDTQYF.

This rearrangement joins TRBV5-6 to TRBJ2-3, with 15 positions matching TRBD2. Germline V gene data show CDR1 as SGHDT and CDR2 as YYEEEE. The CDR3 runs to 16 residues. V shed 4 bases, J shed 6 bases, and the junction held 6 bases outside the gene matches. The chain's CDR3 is CASSPGLAGGPDTQYF. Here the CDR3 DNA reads TGTGCCAGCAGCCCCGGACTAGCGGGAGGGCCGGATACGCAGTATTTT.

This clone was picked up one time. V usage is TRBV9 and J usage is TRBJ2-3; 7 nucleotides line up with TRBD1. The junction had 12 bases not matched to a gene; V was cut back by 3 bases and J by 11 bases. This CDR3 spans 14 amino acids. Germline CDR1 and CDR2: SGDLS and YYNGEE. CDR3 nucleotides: TGTGCCAGCAGCGCCACAGGGGATCCGGGGTTGCAGTATTTT. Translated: CASSATGDPGLQYF.

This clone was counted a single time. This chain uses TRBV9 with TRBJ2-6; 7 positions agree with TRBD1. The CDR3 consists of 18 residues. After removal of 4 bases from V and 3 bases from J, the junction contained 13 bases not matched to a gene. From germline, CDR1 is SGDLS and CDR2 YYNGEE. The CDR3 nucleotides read TGTGCCAGCAGCCCACTGACAGGGTTCGAGCTTGGGGCCAACGTCCTGACTTTC. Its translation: CASSPLTGFELGANVLTF.

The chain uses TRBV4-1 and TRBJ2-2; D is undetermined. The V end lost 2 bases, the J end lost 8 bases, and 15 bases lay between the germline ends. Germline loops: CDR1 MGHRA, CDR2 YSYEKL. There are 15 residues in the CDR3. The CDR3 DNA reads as TGCGCCAGCAGCCAAATTGTAGAAGGTCCTGGGGAGCTGTTTTTT. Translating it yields CASSQIVEGPGELFF.

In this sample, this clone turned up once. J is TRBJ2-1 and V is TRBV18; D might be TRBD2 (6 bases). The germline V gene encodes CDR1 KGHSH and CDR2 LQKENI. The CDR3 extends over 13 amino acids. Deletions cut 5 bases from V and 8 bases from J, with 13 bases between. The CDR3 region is CASSFGSGYEQFF. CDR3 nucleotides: TGTGCCAGCTCATTCGGGAGTGGCTATGAGCAGTTCTTC.

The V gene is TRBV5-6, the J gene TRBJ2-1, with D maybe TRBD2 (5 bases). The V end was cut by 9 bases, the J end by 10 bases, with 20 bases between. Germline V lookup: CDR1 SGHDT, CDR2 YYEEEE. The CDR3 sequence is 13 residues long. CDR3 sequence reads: CATSQLGSHEQFF. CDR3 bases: TGTGCCACCTCTCAACTAGGGAGCCACGAGCAGTTCTTC.

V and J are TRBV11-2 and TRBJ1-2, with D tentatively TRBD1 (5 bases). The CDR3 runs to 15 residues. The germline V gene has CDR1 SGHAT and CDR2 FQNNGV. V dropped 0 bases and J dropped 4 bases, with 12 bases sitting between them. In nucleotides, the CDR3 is TGTGCCAGCAGCTTAGAGAAGGGGACCCTCTATGGCTACACCTTC. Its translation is CASSLEKGTLYGYTF.

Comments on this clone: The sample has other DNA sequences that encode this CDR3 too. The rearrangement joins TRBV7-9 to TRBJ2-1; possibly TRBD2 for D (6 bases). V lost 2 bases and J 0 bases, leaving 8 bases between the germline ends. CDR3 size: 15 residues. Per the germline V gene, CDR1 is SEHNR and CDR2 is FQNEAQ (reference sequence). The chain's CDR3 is CASSLSGSSYNEQFF. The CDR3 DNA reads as TGTGCCAGCAGCTTATCCGGGAGCTCCTACAATGAGCAGTTCTTC.

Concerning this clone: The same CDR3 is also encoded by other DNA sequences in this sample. The CDR3 nucleotides are TGTGCCAGCAGCTTAACAACCTACGAGCAGTACTTC. It codes for CASSLTTYEQYF. The genes are TRBV7-9 and TRBJ2-7; D uncertain. V dropped 2 bases and J dropped 2 bases, with 4 bases sitting between them. There are 12 residues in the CDR3. Germline-derived CDR1 and CDR2 are SEHNR and FQNEAQ (reference sequence).

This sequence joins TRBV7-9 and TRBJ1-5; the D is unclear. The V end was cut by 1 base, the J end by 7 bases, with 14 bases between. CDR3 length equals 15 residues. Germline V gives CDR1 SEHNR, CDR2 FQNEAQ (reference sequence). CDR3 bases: TGTGCCAGCAGCTTAGGACCCAACAAGGGACAGCCCCAGCATTTT. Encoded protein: CASSLGPNKGQPQHF. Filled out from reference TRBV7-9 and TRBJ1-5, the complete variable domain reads DTGVSQNPRHKITKRGQNVTFRCDPISEHNRLYWYRQTLGQGPEFLTYFQNEAQLEKSRLLSDRFSAERPKGSFSTLEIQRTEQGDSAMYLCASSLGPNKGQPQHFGDGTRLSIL.

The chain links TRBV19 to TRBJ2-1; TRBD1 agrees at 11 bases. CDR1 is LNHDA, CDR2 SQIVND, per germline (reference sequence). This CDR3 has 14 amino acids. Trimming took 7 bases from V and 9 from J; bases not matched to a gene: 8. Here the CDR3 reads CASTNGQGALEQFF. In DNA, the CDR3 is TGTGCCAGTACCAACGGACAGGGGGCGCTTGAGCAGTTCTTC.

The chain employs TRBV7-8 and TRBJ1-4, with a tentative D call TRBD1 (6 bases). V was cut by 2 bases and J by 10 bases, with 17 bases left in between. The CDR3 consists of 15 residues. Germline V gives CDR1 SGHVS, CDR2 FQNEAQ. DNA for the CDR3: TGTGCCAGCAGCTTATCCGGGACATCAACAGGAAAACTGTTTTTT. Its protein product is CASSLSGTSTGKLFF.

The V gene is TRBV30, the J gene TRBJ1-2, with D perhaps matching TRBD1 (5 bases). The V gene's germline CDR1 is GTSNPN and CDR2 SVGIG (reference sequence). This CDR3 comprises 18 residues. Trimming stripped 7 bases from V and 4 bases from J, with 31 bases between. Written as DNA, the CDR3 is TGTGCCTTCGCGATGGGACCCCGCGACATATCGGGATTCTATGGCTACACCTTC. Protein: CAFAMGPRDISGFYGYTF.

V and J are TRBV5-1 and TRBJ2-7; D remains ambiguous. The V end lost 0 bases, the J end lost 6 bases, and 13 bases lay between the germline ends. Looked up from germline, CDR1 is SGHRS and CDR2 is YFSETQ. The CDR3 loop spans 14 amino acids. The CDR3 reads CASSLEGPSPEQYF. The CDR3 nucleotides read TGCGCCAGCAGCTTGGAGGGCCCGTCCCCCGAGCAGTACTTC.

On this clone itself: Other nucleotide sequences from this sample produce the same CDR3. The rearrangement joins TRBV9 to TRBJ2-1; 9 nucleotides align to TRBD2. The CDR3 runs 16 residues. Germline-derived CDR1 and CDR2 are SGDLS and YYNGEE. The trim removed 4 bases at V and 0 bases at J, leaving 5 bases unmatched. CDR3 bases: TGTGCCAGCAGCCTGACTAGCGGAAGCTCCTACAATGAGCAGTTCTTC. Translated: CASSLTSGSSYNEQFF. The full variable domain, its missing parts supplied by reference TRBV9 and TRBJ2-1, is DSGVTQTPKHLITATGQRVTLRCSPRSGDLSVYWYQQSLDQGLQFLIQYYNGEERAKGNILERFSAQQFPDLHSELNLSSLELGDSALYFCASSLTSGSSYNEQFFGPGTRLTVL.

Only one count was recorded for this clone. CDR3 loop: CAWSIKGGTYEQYF. For the CDR3, the DNA is TGTGCCTGGAGTATTAAAGGGGGAACCTACGAGCAGTACTTC. This chain uses TRBV30 with TRBJ2-7, with D possibly TRBD1 on 6 matching bases. The CDR3 is 14 residues long. Germline-derived CDR1 and CDR2 are GTSNPN and SVGIG (reference sequence). Trimming stripped 2 bases from V and 2 bases from J, with 13 bases between.

Here the CDR3 reads CASSRPGGQGDTQYF. CDR3 DNA: TGCGCCAGCAGCCGCCCGGGGGGACAGGGGGATACGCAGTATTTT. This chain links TRBV5-1 with TRBJ2-3; 10 bases are shared with TRBD1. CDR1 is SGHRS, CDR2 YFSETQ, per germline. V shed 4 bases, J shed 6 bases, and the junction held 8 bases outside the gene matches. The CDR3 has 15 amino acids.